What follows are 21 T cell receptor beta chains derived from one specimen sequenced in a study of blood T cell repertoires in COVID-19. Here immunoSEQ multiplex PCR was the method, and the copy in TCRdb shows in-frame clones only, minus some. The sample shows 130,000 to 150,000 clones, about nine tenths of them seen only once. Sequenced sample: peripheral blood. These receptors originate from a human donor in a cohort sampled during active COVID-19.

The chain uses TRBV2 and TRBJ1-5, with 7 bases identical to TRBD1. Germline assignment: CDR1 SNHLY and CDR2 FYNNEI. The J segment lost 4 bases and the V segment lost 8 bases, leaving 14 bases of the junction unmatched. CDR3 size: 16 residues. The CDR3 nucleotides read TGTGCCAGCCAATCGGAGGCAGGGGGGCCGAATCAGCCCCAGCATTTT. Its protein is CASQSEAGGPNQPQHF.

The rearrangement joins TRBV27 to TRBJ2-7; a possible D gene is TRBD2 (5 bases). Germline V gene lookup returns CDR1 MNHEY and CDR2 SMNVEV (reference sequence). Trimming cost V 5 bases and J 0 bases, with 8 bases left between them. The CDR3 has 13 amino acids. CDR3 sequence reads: CASSRGVSYEQYF. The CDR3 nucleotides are TGTGCCAGCAGTCGGGGAGTCTCCTACGAGCAGTACTTC.

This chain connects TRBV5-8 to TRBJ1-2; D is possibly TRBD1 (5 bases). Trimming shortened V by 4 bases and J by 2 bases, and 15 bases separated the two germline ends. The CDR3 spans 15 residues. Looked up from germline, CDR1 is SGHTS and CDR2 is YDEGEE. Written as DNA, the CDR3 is TGTGCCAGCAGCCATACGGAGGGGTGGAACTATGGCTACACCTTC. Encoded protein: CASSHTEGWNYGYTF. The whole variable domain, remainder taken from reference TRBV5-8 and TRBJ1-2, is EAGVTQSPTHLIKTRGQQATLRCSPISGHTSVYWYQQALGLGLQFLLWYDEGEERNRGNFPPRFSGRQFPNYSSELNVNALELEDSALYLCASSHTEGWNYGYTFGSGTRLTVV.

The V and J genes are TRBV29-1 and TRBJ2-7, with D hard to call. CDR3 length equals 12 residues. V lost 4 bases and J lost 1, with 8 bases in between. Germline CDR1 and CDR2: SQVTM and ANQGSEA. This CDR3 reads CSVGSQSYEQYF. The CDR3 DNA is TGCAGCGTTGGCTCCCAGTCCTACGAGCAGTACTTC.

The CDR3 DNA reads as TGTGCCAGCAGTTGGAGACGGCTCTCTGGGGCCAACGTCCTGACTTTC. This translates into CASSWRRLSGANVLTF. This sequence joins TRBV6-5 and TRBJ2-6, with no clear D. The CDR3 loop spans 16 amino acids. Trimming removed 4 bases at V and 0 bases at J, with 10 bases between. The germline V gene has CDR1 MNHEY and CDR2 SVGAGI.

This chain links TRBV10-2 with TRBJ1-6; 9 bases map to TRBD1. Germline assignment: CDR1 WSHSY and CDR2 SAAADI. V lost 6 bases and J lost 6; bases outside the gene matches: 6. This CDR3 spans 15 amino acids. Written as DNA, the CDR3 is TGCGCCAGCAGACCCCCGGGACAGGGTAATTCACCCCTCCACTTT. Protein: CASRPPGQGNSPLHF.

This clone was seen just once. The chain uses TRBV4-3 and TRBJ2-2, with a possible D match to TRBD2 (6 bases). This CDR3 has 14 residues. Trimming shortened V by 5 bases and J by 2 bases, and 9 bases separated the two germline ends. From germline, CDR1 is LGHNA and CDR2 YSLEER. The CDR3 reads CASSKGLNTGELFF. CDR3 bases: TGCGCCAGCAGCAAGGGACTCAACACCGGGGAGCTGTTTTTT.

The CDR3 is CASSFAGRTEAFF. CDR3 coding DNA: TGTGCCAGCAGCTTCGCCGGGAGGACTGAAGCTTTCTTT. The chain links TRBV11-3 to TRBJ1-1, with no clear D. Germline CDR1 reads SGHNT; CDR2 reads YENEEA. Trimming took off 3 bases at V and 5 bases at J, with 10 bases between the two ends. This CDR3 is 13 amino acids long.

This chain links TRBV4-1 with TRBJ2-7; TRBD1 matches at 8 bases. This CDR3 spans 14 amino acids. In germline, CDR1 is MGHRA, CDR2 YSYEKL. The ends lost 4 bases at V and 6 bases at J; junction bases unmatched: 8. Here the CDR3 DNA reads TGCGCCAGCAGCCCTCGGACAGGGACGAGCGAGCAGTACTTC. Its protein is CASSPRTGTSEQYF.

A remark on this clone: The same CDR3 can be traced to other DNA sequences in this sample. CDR3 bases: TGTGCCATCAGTGATCCCGGGACTACTTCCTACGAGCAGTACTTC. Translated: CAISDPGTTSYEQYF. The genes are TRBV10-3 and TRBJ2-7, with 7 nucleotides matching TRBD2. This CDR3 is built from 15 residues. Unmatched junction bases numbered 6, after V lost 3 bases and J lost 1 base. From germline, CDR1 is ENHRY and CDR2 SYGVKD.

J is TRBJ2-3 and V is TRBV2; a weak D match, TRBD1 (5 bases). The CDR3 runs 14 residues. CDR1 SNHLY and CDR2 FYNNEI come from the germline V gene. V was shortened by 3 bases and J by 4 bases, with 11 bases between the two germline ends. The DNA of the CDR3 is TGTGCCAGCAGTGACCAGGGTGTTCCAGATACGCAGTATTTT. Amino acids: CASSDQGVPDTQYF. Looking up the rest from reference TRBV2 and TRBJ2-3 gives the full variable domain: EPEVTQTPSHQVTQMGQEVILRCVPISNHLYFYWYRQILGQKVEFLVSFYNNEISEKSEIFDDQFSVERPDGSNFTLKIRSTKLEDSAMYFCASSDQGVPDTQYFGPGTRLTVL.

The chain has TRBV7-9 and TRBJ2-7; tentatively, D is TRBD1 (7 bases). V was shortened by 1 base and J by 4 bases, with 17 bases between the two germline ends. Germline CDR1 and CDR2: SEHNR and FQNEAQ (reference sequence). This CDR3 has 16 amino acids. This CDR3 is CASSLVRRGANYEQYF. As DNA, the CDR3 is TGTGCCAGCAGCTTAGTCCGCAGGGGGGCGAATTACGAGCAGTACTTC.

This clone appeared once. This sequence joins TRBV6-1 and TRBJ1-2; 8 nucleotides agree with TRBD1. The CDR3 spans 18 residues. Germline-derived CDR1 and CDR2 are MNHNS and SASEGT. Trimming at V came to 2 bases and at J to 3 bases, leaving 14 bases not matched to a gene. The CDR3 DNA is TGTGCCAGCAGTGAAAGGCCCCCAGGGGGCGCCTTCGACTATGGCTACACCTTC. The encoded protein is CASSERPPGGAFDYGYTF.

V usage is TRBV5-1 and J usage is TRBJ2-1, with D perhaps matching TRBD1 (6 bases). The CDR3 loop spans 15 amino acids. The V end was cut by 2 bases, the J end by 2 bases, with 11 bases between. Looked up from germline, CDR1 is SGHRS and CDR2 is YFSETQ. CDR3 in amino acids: CASSLTGFTYNEQFF. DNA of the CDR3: TGCGCCAGCAGCTTAACAGGGTTCACCTACAATGAGCAGTTCTTC. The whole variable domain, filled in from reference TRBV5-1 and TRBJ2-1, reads KAGVTQTPRYLIKTRGQQVTLSCSPISGHRSVSWYQQTPGQGLQFLFEYFSETQRNKGNFPGRFSGRQFSNSRSEMNVSTLELGDSALYLCASSLTGFTYNEQFFGPGTRLTVL.

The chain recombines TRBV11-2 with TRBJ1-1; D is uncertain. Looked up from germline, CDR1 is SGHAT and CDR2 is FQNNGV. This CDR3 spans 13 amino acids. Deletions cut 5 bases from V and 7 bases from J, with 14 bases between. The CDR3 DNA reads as TGTGCCAGCAGCGGCGGGCCAAAAATTGAAGCTTTCTTT. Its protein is CASSGGPKIEAFF.

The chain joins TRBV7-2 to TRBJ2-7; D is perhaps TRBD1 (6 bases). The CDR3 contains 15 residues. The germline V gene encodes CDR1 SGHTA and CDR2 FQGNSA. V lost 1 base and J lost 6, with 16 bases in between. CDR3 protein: CASSLGGLRGSEQYF. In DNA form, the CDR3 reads TGTGCCAGCAGCTTAGGTGGTCTCAGGGGCAGCGAGCAGTACTTC.

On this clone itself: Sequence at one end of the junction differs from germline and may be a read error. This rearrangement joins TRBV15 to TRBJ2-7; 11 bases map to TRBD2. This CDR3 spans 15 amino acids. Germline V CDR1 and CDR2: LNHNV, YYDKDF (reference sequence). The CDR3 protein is CATSGDVAGGREQYF. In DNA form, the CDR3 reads TGTGCCACCAGCGGAGACGTAGCGGGAGGGCGCGAGCAGTACTTC.

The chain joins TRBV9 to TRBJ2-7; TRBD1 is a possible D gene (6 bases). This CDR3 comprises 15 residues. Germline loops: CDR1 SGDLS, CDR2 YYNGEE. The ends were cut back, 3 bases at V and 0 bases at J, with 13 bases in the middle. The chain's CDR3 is CASSAEQGPSYEQYF. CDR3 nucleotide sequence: TGTGCCAGCAGCGCTGAACAGGGACCCTCCTACGAGCAGTACTTC.

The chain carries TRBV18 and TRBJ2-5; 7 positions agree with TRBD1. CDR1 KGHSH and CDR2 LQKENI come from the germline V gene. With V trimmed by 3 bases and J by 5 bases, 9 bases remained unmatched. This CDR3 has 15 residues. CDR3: CASSPPGGRAETQYF. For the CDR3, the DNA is TGTGCCAGCTCACCCCCAGGGGGTCGAGCGGAGACCCAGTACTTC.

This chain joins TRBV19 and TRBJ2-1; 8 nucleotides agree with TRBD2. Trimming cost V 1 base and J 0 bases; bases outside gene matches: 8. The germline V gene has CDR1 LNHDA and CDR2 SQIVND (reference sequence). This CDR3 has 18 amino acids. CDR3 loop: CASSIVFGRAPSYNEQFF. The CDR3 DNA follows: TGTGCCAGTAGTATAGTATTCGGGAGGGCACCCTCCTACAATGAGCAGTTCTTC.

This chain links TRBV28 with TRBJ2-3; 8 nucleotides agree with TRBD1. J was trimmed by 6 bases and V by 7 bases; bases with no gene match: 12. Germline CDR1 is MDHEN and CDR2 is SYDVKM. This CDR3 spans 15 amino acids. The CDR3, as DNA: TGTGCCAGCACCCAGTGGCAGGGGGCATCCGATACGCAGTATTTT. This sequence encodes CASTQWQGASDTQYF.